The clone carrying this T cell receptor (beta chain) was seen a handful of times. The antigen remains unidentified. TCR alpha and TCR beta cDNA libraries with sample barcodes and UMIs came from 5'RACE using constant-segment primers. From the 5' RACE reads, TCRdb called clonotypes with MiXCR, one entry per CDR3 protein. This table holds 560,000 or so distinct CDR3 sequences, roughly 17% found once. These data belong to a study of T-cell memory formation after mild COVID-19. Background on the study: For the most part, TCR clusters were specific to one donor.

Germline lookup yields CDR1 SGHRS and CDR2 YFSETQ. The CDR3 has 14 amino acids. V lost 1 base to trimming and J lost 4 bases, with 8 bases between them. General study results and limits: The appearance of some responding clones in pre-infection memory suggested that cross-reactive memory joined. A second wave expanding day 15 to 37 was CD4+-biased; contracting clones were balanced.

The chain employs TRBV5-1 and TRBJ2-2, with D hard to call. The TCR was taken from an adult woman who had mild COVID-19 (a few samples of this study predate the infection). Cell type and time point are not known. Source material: PBMCs or a T cell subset sorted from them (not recorded which). CDR3 residues: CASSLSGATGELFF. The CDR3 nucleotides are TGCGCCAGCAGCTTGTCAGGAGCCACCGGGGAGCTGTTTTTT.